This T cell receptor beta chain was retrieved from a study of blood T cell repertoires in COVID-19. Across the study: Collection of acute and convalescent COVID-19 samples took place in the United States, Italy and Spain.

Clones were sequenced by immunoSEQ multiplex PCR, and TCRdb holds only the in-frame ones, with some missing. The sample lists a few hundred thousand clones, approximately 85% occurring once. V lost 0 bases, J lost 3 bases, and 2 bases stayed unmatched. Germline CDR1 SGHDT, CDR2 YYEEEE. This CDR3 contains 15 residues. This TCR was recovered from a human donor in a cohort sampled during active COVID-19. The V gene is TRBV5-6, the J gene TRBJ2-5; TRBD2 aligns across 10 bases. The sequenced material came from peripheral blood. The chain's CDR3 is CASSLGGLAEETQYF. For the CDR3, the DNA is TGTGCCAGCAGCTTGGGAGGACTAGCGGAAGAGACCCAGTACTTC. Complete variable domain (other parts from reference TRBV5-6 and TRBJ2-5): DAGVTQSPTHLIKTRGQQVTLRCSPKSGHDTVSWYQQALGQGPQFIFQYYEEEERQRGNFPDRFSGHQFPNYSSELNVNALLLGDSALYLCASSLGGLAEETQYFGPGTRLLVL.